These 30 T cell receptor beta chains were all obtained from the same sample, sequenced in a study of CD8 T cells in ankylosing spondylitis. Study results and caveats: Roughly eight highly homologous variants made up a TCR beta motif that seemed to typify ankylosing spondylitis blood.

No cognate antigen is known for these TCRs. One entry per CDR3 protein, called by TCRdb with MiXCR from the 5' RACE reads. The sample comprises about 420,000 distinct CDR3 sequences, more than 20% of which are singletons, and roughly 16% rests with the top ten. Specimen: blood, either unsorted or a sorted T cell fraction (not recorded which). These receptors were collected from a male donor with ankylosing spondylitis.

This clonotype was seen a handful of times. V gene TRBV29-1 combines with J gene TRBJ2-1, with TRBD2 matching 9 bases. From germline, CDR1 is SQVTM and CDR2 ANQGSEA. V lost 7 bases to trimming and J lost 5 bases; unmatched junction nucleotides: 6. The CDR3 is 13 amino acids. The CDR3 nucleotides are TGCAGCGGAAGACTAGCGGTAAACAATGAGCAGTTCTTC. Translated, it gives CSGRLAVNNEQFF.

This clonotype turned up a few times. V gene TRBV10-3 combines with J gene TRBJ2-5; 7 nucleotides line up with TRBD1. Germline CDR1 is ENHRY and CDR2 is SYGVKD. Trimming took 3 bases from V and 2 from J; bases not matched to a gene: 3. The CDR3 runs 14 residues. The CDR3 here is CAISDWDRQETQYF. The DNA for the CDR3 is TGTGCCATCAGTGACTGGGACAGACAAGAGACCCAGTACTTC.

The V gene is TRBV4-3, the J gene TRBJ2-3, with 7 bases aligning to TRBD2. The ends lost 0 bases at V and 3 bases at J; junction bases unmatched: 6. From germline, CDR1 is LGHNA and CDR2 YSLEER. This CDR3 has 16 residues. CDR3 protein: CASSQEVAGWTDTQYF. The DNA for the CDR3 is TGCGCCAGCAGCCAAGAGGTAGCGGGCTGGACAGATACGCAGTATTTT.

This clonotype was seen ten or more times. The V and J genes are TRBV5-1 and TRBJ1-1, with 8 bases fitting TRBD1. The V and J ends lost 4 bases and 4 bases, in that order; junction bases with no gene match: 12. The CDR3 covers 16 residues. Germline V gene data show CDR1 as SGHRS and CDR2 as YFSETQ. CDR3 in DNA: TGCGCCAGCAGCCCAGGGGACAGGTGGAGCCGCACTGAAGCTTTCTTT. It translates to CASSPGDRWSRTEAFF.

As regards this clonotype: The junction departs from germline at one end; a sequencing error may be responsible. The chain employs TRBV7-8 and TRBJ2-1; D call uncertain. This CDR3 region has 13 residues. From germline, CDR1 is SGHVS and CDR2 FQNEAQ. CDR3 amino acids: CASSLVGWSRIAF. For the CDR3, the DNA is TGTGCCAGCAGCTTAGTCGGGTGGAGTCGGATTGCCTTC.

There are a few counts of this clonotype. In DNA form, the CDR3 reads TGCAGTGCTAGGAGGGAGGGGGGCGAGCAGTACTTC. Residues: CSARREGGEQYF. The V gene is TRBV20-1, the J gene TRBJ2-7; TRBD2 is a possible D gene (7 bases). V dropped 3 bases and J dropped 6 bases, with 12 bases sitting between them. This CDR3 is built from 12 residues. The germline gives CDR1 DFQATT, CDR2 SNEGSKA (reference sequence).

There are a few counts of this clonotype. J is TRBJ1-6 and V is TRBV12-3 or TRBV12-4; 7 bases match TRBD1. The CDR3 contains 14 residues. The V segment lost 7 bases and the J segment 9 bases; nucleotides outside the gene matches: 9. CDR3 loop: CASTTTGRFSPLHF. The CDR3 coding sequence is TGTGCCAGCACGACGACAGGGAGGTTTTCACCCCTCCACTTT.

The chain links TRBV11-1 to TRBJ2-3; 8 nucleotides agree with TRBD1. The CDR3 loop spans 15 amino acids. The germline V gene has CDR1 SGHAT and CDR2 FQDESV (reference sequence). The junction had 4 bases not matched to a gene; V was cut back by 5 bases and J by 0 bases. The CDR3, as DNA: TGTGCCAGCAGCAGCGACAGGGGAAGCACAGATACGCAGTATTTT. It codes for CASSSDRGSTDTQYF.

V is TRBV12-3 or TRBV12-4 and J is TRBJ1-3, with D possibly TRBD1 on 5 matching bases. With 3 bases removed from V and 4 bases from J, the gap between germline ends came to 13 bases. CDR3 length: 15 amino acids. Here the CDR3 reads CASSLGRTGGNTIYF. CDR3 in DNA: TGTGCCAGCAGTTTGGGCAGAACAGGCGGAAACACCATATATTTT.

This clonotype has only a few counts. The chain is built from TRBV4-3 and TRBJ2-1, with TRBD2 as a possible D gene (6 bases). The length of the CDR3 is 17 residues. Trimming left V 2 bases short and J 3 bases short, with 17 bases between. Germline CDR1 LGHNA, CDR2 YSLEER. CDR3: CASSQSPGAEFYNEQFF. The CDR3 DNA is TGCGCCAGCAGCCAAAGTCCGGGAGCTGAATTCTACAATGAGCAGTTCTTC.

The chain recombines TRBV25-1 with TRBJ2-1; weak D call: TRBD2 (6 bases). The CDR3 contains 14 residues. CDR1 and CDR2 (germline): MGHDK, SYGVNS. The V end was cut by 5 bases, the J end by 12 bases, with 20 bases between. CDR3 sequence: CASSPIRDSARQFF. CDR3 coding DNA: TGTGCCAGCAGTCCAATCCGGGACTCCGCCCGGCAGTTCTTC.

V gene TRBV6-1 combines with J gene TRBJ1-1; 7 bases are shared with TRBD1. V was clipped by 6 bases and J by 8 bases; unmatched bases: 9. This CDR3 region has 13 residues. Germline lookup yields CDR1 MNHNS and CDR2 SASEGT. The CDR3 spells CASRKPGTDEAFF. DNA of the CDR3: TGTGCCAGCAGGAAGCCCGGGACAGACGAAGCTTTCTTT.

The chain links TRBV28 to TRBJ1-2, with D uncertain. Per the germline V gene, CDR1 is MDHEN and CDR2 is SYDVKM. The CDR3 contains 13 residues. Trimming pared 7 bases from V and 4 bases from J, leaving 13 bases between. CDR3 region: CASMGSGVYGYTF. CDR3 nucleotide sequence: TGTGCCAGCATGGGGAGCGGTGTCTATGGCTACACCTTC.

The chain combines TRBV6-4 with TRBJ2-3; 8 positions agree with TRBD2. Germline CDR1 and CDR2: MRHNA and SNTAGT. This CDR3 contains 15 residues. J lost 3 bases, V lost 2 bases, and 4 bases had no gene match. The CDR3: CASSDMAGGTDTQYF. The CDR3 region has the DNA TGTGCCAGCAGTGACATGGCGGGAGGTACAGATACGCAGTATTTT.

This chain connects TRBV30 to TRBJ2-2, with 10 positions matching TRBD1. The CDR3 runs 14 residues. Germline V gene data show CDR1 as GTSNPN and CDR2 as SVGIG (reference sequence). The trim removed 6 bases at V and 7 bases at J, leaving 8 bases unmatched. The CDR3 DNA reads as TGTGCCTGTCCCGGGACAGGGGCCCACGGGGAGCTGTTTTTT. This sequence encodes CACPGTGAHGELFF.

A few counts support this clonotype. The rearrangement joins TRBV10-3 to TRBJ2-1; D possibly matches TRBD1 or TRBD2 (6 bases each). The CDR3 sequence is 14 residues long. The germline CDR1 and CDR2 sequences are ENHRY and SYGVKD. The V and J ends lost 7 bases and 1 base respectively, with 11 bases between them. The CDR3 loop is CAIKGGVSYNEQFF. CDR3 DNA sequence: TGTGCCATCAAGGGGGGCGTATCCTACAATGAGCAGTTCTTC.

This clonotype was observed a handful of times. V is TRBV29-1 and J is TRBJ2-7; possible D gene TRBD1, 7 bases. CDR3 length: 14 residues. The germline CDR1 and CDR2 sequences are SQVTM and ANQGSEA. The V end lost 8 bases, the J end lost 1 base, and 18 bases lay between the germline ends. The CDR3 sequence is CSTPRAGGSYEQYF. The CDR3 DNA sequence: TGCAGCACCCCCCGTGCAGGGGGGTCCTACGAGCAGTACTTC.

This clonotype was counted ten times or more. The chain couples TRBV29-1 to TRBJ2-7; D not certain. The germline V gene encodes CDR1 SQVTM and CDR2 ANQGSEA. The CDR3 is made up of 11 amino acids. Between the trimmed V and J ends, which lost 2 bases and 3 bases, there was a span of 5 bases. The CDR3: CSVERNYEQYF. CDR3 nucleotides: TGCAGCGTTGAAAGGAACTACGAGCAGTACTTC.

The sample holds a few counts of this clonotype. The V gene is TRBV11-3, the J gene TRBJ1-5; D is possibly TRBD1 (5 bases). The CDR3 sequence is 13 residues long. The germline V gene encodes CDR1 SGHNT and CDR2 YENEEA. V dropped 4 bases and J dropped 6 bases, with 10 bases sitting between them. This chain's CDR3 is CASSSRGGQPQHF. The CDR3 DNA reads TGTGCCAGCAGCTCGCGGGGGGGTCAGCCCCAGCATTTT.

This chain joins TRBV4-1 and TRBJ2-7; D possibly corresponds to TRBD1 (5 bases). Trimming removed 4 bases from V and 4 bases from J, with 14 bases in between. Germline CDR1 reads MGHRA; CDR2 reads YSYEKL. The CDR3 has 14 residues. The CDR3 sequence is CASSPTGKGYEQYF. CDR3 in DNA: TGCGCCAGCAGCCCGACGGGTAAGGGGTACGAGCAGTACTTC.

The chain couples TRBV20-1 to TRBJ2-2; 9 bases align to TRBD2. Trimming at V came to 6 bases and at J to 5 bases, leaving 7 bases not matched to a gene. CDR3 length: 14 amino acids. Germline loops: CDR1 DFQATT, CDR2 SNEGSKA (reference sequence). CDR3 loop: CSANALAGTGELFF. CDR3 in DNA: TGCAGTGCAAACGCTCTAGCGGGAACCGGGGAGCTGTTTTTT.

This clonotype was found a few times. This chain connects TRBV4-1 to TRBJ2-4; D might be TRBD2 (7 bases). With 4 bases removed from V and 2 bases from J, the gap between germline ends came to 18 bases. There are 17 residues in the CDR3. CDR1 and CDR2 from the germline V gene are MGHRA and YSYEKL. The CDR3 coding sequence is TGCGCCAGCAGCCCTGGGGGCCCTAGCGGCACCAAAAACATTCAGTACTTC. Its translation is CASSPGGPSGTKNIQYF.

This clonotype was seen more than once but under ten times. The genes are TRBV7-2 and TRBJ2-1, with TRBD1 matching 7 bases. Trimming removed 6 bases from V and 5 bases from J; junction bases left unmatched: 7. The CDR3 runs to 14 residues. Germline values: CDR1 SGHTA, CDR2 FQGNSA. The CDR3 sequence: CASSRGRVDNEQFF. CDR3 in DNA: TGTGCCAGCAGTAGGGGGCGAGTTGACAATGAGCAGTTCTTC.

The rearrangement uses TRBV27 and TRBJ2-3; 11 bases fit TRBD2. Trimming removed 8 bases from V and 3 bases from J; junction bases left unmatched: 16. The V gene's germline CDR1 is MNHEY and CDR2 SMNVEV (reference sequence). The CDR3 runs to 18 residues. CDR3 nucleotides: TGTGCCAGCCTCGACCGACCCGGGCTAGCGGGAGGTACAGATACGCAGTATTTT. It specifies CASLDRPGLAGGTDTQYF.

This clonotype showed up just a few times. This rearrangement joins TRBV5-1 to TRBJ2-7, with D possibly being TRBD1 or TRBD2 (5 bases each). Trimming stripped 6 bases from V and 3 bases from J, with 22 bases between. The V gene's germline CDR1 is SGHRS and CDR2 YFSETQ. This CDR3 contains 16 residues. Here the CDR3 reads CASTSSTRDGYYEQYF. The CDR3, as DNA: TGCGCCAGCACCTCTTCGACCCGGGACGGATACTACGAGCAGTACTTC.

V gene TRBV5-1 combines with J gene TRBJ2-1; a weak D match, TRBD2 (5 bases). The germline gives CDR1 SGHRS, CDR2 YFSETQ. This CDR3 contains 15 residues. The V end lost 0 bases, the J end lost 4 bases, and 11 bases lay between the germline ends. CDR3 loop: CASSLAPGSYNEQFF. In nucleotides, the CDR3 is TGCGCCAGCAGCTTGGCGCCTGGGAGTTACAATGAGCAGTTCTTC.

The chain recombines TRBV4-3 with TRBJ2-1; 11 bases agree with TRBD2. The germline V gene encodes CDR1 LGHNA and CDR2 YSLEER. This CDR3 region has 14 residues. The V and J ends lost 5 bases and 8 bases, in that order; junction bases with no gene match: 5. CDR3 sequence reads: CASSLTSGRDEQFF. The CDR3 region has the DNA TGCGCCAGCAGCTTAACTAGCGGGAGAGATGAGCAGTTCTTC.

V gene TRBV20-1 combines with J gene TRBJ2-3; D is undetermined. There are 11 residues in the CDR3. Germline CDR1 reads DFQATT; CDR2 reads SNEGSKA (reference sequence). Trimming pared 6 bases from V and 4 bases from J, leaving 8 bases between. The CDR3, as DNA: TGCAGTGCGGAAAAATCAGATACGCAGTATTTT. Translating it yields CSAEKSDTQYF.

V gene TRBV7-3 combines with J gene TRBJ2-1, with 7 bases aligning to TRBD2. The CDR3 is 14 residues long. Looked up from germline, CDR1 is SGHTA and CDR2 is FQGTGA. The V segment lost 4 bases and the J segment 6 bases; nucleotides outside the gene matches: 6. CDR3 loop: CASSSGGGFNEQFF. The CDR3 DNA sequence: TGTGCCAGCAGCTCCGGGGGAGGGTTCAATGAGCAGTTCTTC.

The chain joins TRBV19 to TRBJ2-1; TRBD2 matches 9 bases. This CDR3 is 13 amino acids long. J lost 10 bases, V lost 5 bases, and 6 bases had no gene match. Per germline, CDR1 LNHDA and CDR2 SQIVND (reference sequence). Here the CDR3 DNA reads TGTGCCAGTAGTTCGACTAGCGGTATGGAGCAGTTCTTC. Its protein is CASSSTSGMEQFF.